These 16 T cell receptor beta chains were all obtained from the same sample, sequenced in a study of molecular identifiers for immune sequencing clone quantification. Using its own MiXCR run on the PCR reads, TCRdb lists one record per CDR3 protein. The table includes over 600,000 distinct CDR3 sequences, nearly 20% detected once. The sample was naive CD8+ T cells from blood, with Jurkat cell RNA spiked in. Subset of the sample: FACS-sorted CD8+CD4-CCR7+CD45RA+ naive T cells. The receptors originated from a human donor in good health. Some libraries in this study had Jurkat cell RNA spiked in.

This clonotype was recorded many times. This chain connects TRBV7-9 to TRBJ2-3, with 8 bases that match TRBD2. J was trimmed by 4 bases and V by 6 bases; bases with no gene match: 9. The CDR3 has 15 amino acids. CDR1 and CDR2 (germline): SEHNR, FQNEAQ (reference sequence). The CDR3 DNA follows: TGTGCCAGCAGATTACGGGGACTAGGTTCAGATACGCAGTATTTT. As protein: CASRLRGLGSDTQYF. Looking up the rest from reference TRBV7-9 and TRBJ2-3 gives the full variable domain: DTGVSQNPRHKITKRGQNVTFRCDPISEHNRLYWYRQTLGQGPEFLTYFQNEAQLEKSRLLSDRFSAERPKGSFSTLEIQRTEQGDSAMYLCASRLRGLGSDTQYFGPGTRLTVL.

This clonotype was seen a handful of times. V is TRBV19 and J is TRBJ2-3; weak D call: TRBD2 (6 bases). This CDR3 contains 16 residues. V lost 2 bases and J 2 bases, leaving 14 bases between the germline ends. Germline V gene lookup returns CDR1 LNHDA and CDR2 SQIVND (reference sequence). In DNA, the CDR3 is TGTGCCAGTAGTATAACCCCAGGGACTTACACAGATACGCAGTATTTT. Its translation: CASSITPGTYTDTQYF.

Remarks on this clonotype: A much larger clone lies a single base off, so this may be a read error. The chain combines TRBV9 with TRBJ1-1, with 7 bases matching TRBD1. After removal of 4 bases from V and 5 bases from J, the junction contained 11 bases not matched to a gene. Germline V gene lookup returns CDR1 SGDLS and CDR2 YYNGEE. The CDR3 sequence is 15 residues long. This CDR3 reads CASSPGTVWDTEAFF. DNA of the CDR3: TGTGCCAGCAGCCCGGGGACAGTATGGGATACTGAAGCTTTCTTT.

The CDR3 loop is CASGPSVHEQYF. CDR3 DNA: TGTGCCTCAGGGCCTAGCGTCCACGAGCAGTACTTC. The V gene is TRBV6-2 or TRBV6-3, the J gene TRBJ2-7; D is possibly TRBD2 (6 bases). This CDR3 is 12 amino acids long. The germline V gene has CDR1 MNHEY and CDR2 SVGEGT. The V and J ends lost 11 bases and 5 bases respectively, with 16 bases between them.

The chain carries TRBV5-6 and TRBJ1-2; D gene ambiguous. CDR3 length equals 15 residues. From germline, CDR1 is SGHDT and CDR2 YYEEEE. V was cut by 1 base and J by 7 bases, with 17 bases left in between. This CDR3 reads CASSLIRSELSGYTF. In DNA form, the CDR3 reads TGTGCCAGCAGCTTGATCCGATCCGAACTCTCTGGCTACACCTTC.

Comment on this clonotype: This may arise from a read error, as a much more abundant clone is one base away. J is TRBJ2-7 and V is TRBV5-1; 7 bases map to TRBD2. Germline V gives CDR1 SGHRS, CDR2 YFSETQ. There are 16 residues in the CDR3. CDR3 nucleotides: TGCGCCAGCGGCTTGGACCGGGGGGTCTACTCCTACGAGCAGTACTTC. This encodes CASGLDRGVYSYEQYF.

This clonotype was counted at least ten times. The chain uses TRBV18 and TRBJ1-3; D gene ambiguous. CDR1 and CDR2 from the germline V gene are KGHSH and LQKENI. V was shortened by 4 bases and J by 0 bases, with 4 bases between the two germline ends. The CDR3 has 13 residues. CDR3 in amino acids: CASSRGSGNTIYF. CDR3 nucleotides: TGTGCCAGCTCACGGGGCTCTGGAAACACCATATATTTT.

The rearrangement joins TRBV2 to TRBJ1-2; 10 bases are shared with TRBD1. The CDR3 is 15 residues long. The V gene's germline CDR1 is SNHLY and CDR2 FYNNEI. With V trimmed by 3 bases and J by 2 bases, 3 bases remained unmatched. The CDR3 reads CASSETTGGNYGYTF. CDR3 sequence (DNA): TGTGCCAGCAGTGAGACGACAGGGGGCAACTATGGCTACACCTTC.

Only a few counts were recorded for this clonotype. The CDR3 here is CACNQLVAGGPYEQYF. The CDR3 DNA follows: TGTGCCTGTAATCAGCTAGTAGCGGGAGGTCCCTACGAGCAGTACTTC. The genes are TRBV30 and TRBJ2-7, with TRBD2 matching over 10 bases. The germline gives CDR1 GTSNPN, CDR2 SVGIG (reference sequence). V dropped 6 bases and J dropped 2; count of bases not matched to a gene: 13. The CDR3 spans 16 residues.

The rearrangement joins TRBV19 to TRBJ2-5; D is unresolved. The CDR3 has 14 residues. Germline CDR1 reads LNHDA; CDR2 reads SQIVND (reference sequence). Trimming removed 4 bases at V and 2 bases at J, with 11 bases between. The DNA for the CDR3 is TGTGCCAGTAGTACGTACAGCGCACAAGAGACCCAGTACTTC. Translating it yields CASSTYSAQETQYF. Based on the CDR3 plus reference TRBV19 and TRBJ2-5, the full variable domain is DGGITQSPKYLFRKEGQNVTLSCEQNLNHDAMYWYRQDPGQGLRLIYYSQIVNDFQKGDIAEGYSVSREKKESFPLTVTSAQKNPTAFYLCASSTYSAQETQYFGPGTRLLVL.

This clonotype was detected ten times or more. The CDR3 nucleotides are TGCGCCAGCAGCCAAGATCGGGGTCTTGGTGGCACTGAAGCTTTCTTT. Protein sequence: CASSQDRGLGGTEAFF. The V call is TRBV4-1, the J call TRBJ1-1; D not resolved. Germline values: CDR1 MGHRA, CDR2 YSYEKL. This CDR3 is built from 16 residues. The V and J ends lost 0 bases and 4 bases respectively, with 15 bases between them.

At least ten counts were recorded for this clonotype. The chain uses TRBV19 and TRBJ2-3; tentatively, D is TRBD1 (6 bases). Germline V gene sequence: CDR1 LNHDA, CDR2 SQIVND (reference sequence). Trimming stripped 3 bases from V and 4 bases from J, with 8 bases between. The CDR3 length is 13 residues. The CDR3 reads CASSIRTADTQYF. CDR3 bases: TGTGCCAGTAGTATCCGGACAGCAGATACGCAGTATTTT.

This clonotype was observed at least ten times. The chain has TRBV3-1 and TRBJ2-3; D gene unclear. The CDR3 runs 15 residues. Trimming took off 3 bases at V and 6 bases at J, with 16 bases between the two ends. Germline CDR1 is LGHDT and CDR2 is YNNKEL (reference sequence). CDR3 region: CASSQTWWPQDTQYF. The CDR3 DNA is TGTGCCAGCAGCCAGACCTGGTGGCCCCAGGATACGCAGTATTTT.

This clonotype turned up a few times. The V gene is TRBV20-1, the J gene TRBJ2-7; TRBD1 might be the D (5 bases). This CDR3 contains 15 residues. CDR1 and CDR2 from the germline V gene are DFQATT and SNEGSKA (reference sequence). The germline V and J ends were trimmed by 0 bases and 3 bases, with 15 bases remaining between them. This CDR3 is CSAREEWTRHYEQYF. The DNA for the CDR3 is TGCAGTGCTAGAGAAGAGTGGACAAGACACTACGAGCAGTACTTC.

In this sample, this clonotype turned up many times. CDR3 coding DNA: TGTGCCAGCAGCTCGACAGTGAACACCGGGGAGCTGTTTTTT. Protein: CASSSTVNTGELFF. The gene calls are TRBV7-3 and TRBJ2-2; the D gene is possibly TRBD1 (5 bases). This CDR3 spans 14 amino acids. V was shortened by 4 bases and J by 1 base, with 7 bases between the two germline ends. Germline V gene sequence: CDR1 SGHTA, CDR2 FQGTGA.

This clonotype has more than one count but fewer than ten. The gene calls are TRBV4-2 and TRBJ2-5; D is ambiguous. The CDR3 runs 15 residues. Looked up from germline, CDR1 is LGHNA and CDR2 is YNFKEQ. The V gene lost 0 bases and the J gene lost 4 bases, with 12 bases spanning the gap. CDR3 nucleotides: TGTGCCAGCAGCCAAGATCTGTGGGGTGTAGAGACCCAGTACTTC. It yields the protein CASSQDLWGVETQYF.